This record concerns one T cell receptor (beta chain) sequence. These data are taken from a study of blood T cell repertoires in COVID-19. Study-level background: Material from acute and convalescent COVID-19 was sourced from the United States, Italy and Spain. T cells, B-cell-depleted T cells, or PBMCs supplied cDNA or gDNA.

CDR1 SEHNR and CDR2 FQNEAQ come from the germline V gene (reference sequence). Trimming removed 0 bases from V and 1 base from J, with 12 bases in between. The CDR3 runs 16 residues. Per the original data handling: The authors estimated nucleated cell counts from reference gene primer amplification. The repertoire was sequenced with immunoSEQ multiplex PCR; TCRdb's copy has only in-frame clones and lacks some. From that table come the V and J calls and clone size; the DNA was used to work out D and trimming. Of around 87,000 clones in the sample, 90% were seen once. The sequence derives from a human donor with active COVID-19. The donor label of this sample is uncertain. Input material: peripheral blood. This sequence joins TRBV7-9 and TRBJ1-1, with D possibly TRBD1 on 5 matching bases. CDR3 in DNA: TGTGCCAGCAGCTTAGCGGGGGGAACTACGAACACTGAAGCTTTCTTT. Protein sequence: CASSLAGGTTNTEAFF.